The T cell receptor (beta chain) under discussion was sequenced for a study of cytomegalovirus exposure and HLA in healthy donors (dated by TCRdb to the late 2010s). Study-wide context: An earlier analysis of about 530 of the donors reported over 250 Gb of sequence data and some 110 million unique TCR beta sequences obtained from about 179 million T cells. The genetic ancestry cluster associated with self-reported Caucasian donors included 70% to 85% of the roughly 400 genotyped donors. All discovery cohort repertoires had been generated using a single sequencing platform. An early release covering more than 500 HLA-typed donors comprised approximately 300 gigabases of sequencing data and tens of millions of unique TCR sequences. A later analysis re-analyzed previously published TCR beta repertoires from about 600 donors and added high-resolution HLA genotyping to study TCR occurrence patterns. Donor age, sex, ethnicity and CMV serostatus were compiled alongside the repertoire data. The number of donors typed differed by locus, with roughly 629-640 for A, B, C, DRB1 and DQB1, roughly 520 for DQA1, 600 to 610 for DPA1, and some 450 for DPB1. An earlier analysis of approximately 580 of the donors used high-throughput TCR beta sequencing to judge whether each TCR beta V gene segment behaved as functional or pseudogenic. HLA typing included class I and class II loci at four-digit resolution. Among some 400 genotyped donors of the cohort, an average of around 220,000 unique TCR beta nucleotide sequences was sequenced per donor, of which roughly 17% were non-productive. In a later genetic analysis, genome-wide SNP genotypes for about three fifths of the roughly 670 donors were used, and that subset was treated as a discovery cohort. Because of strong linkage in the cohort, five DR-DQ haplotypes were treated as single units for association and clustering. Besides the first cohort of around 670 subjects, a separate validation cohort made up of 90 to 150 different subjects was used. To predict cytomegalovirus infection status, the study brought together high-throughput TCR immunosequencing, statistical association of individual TCRs with disease status, and machine learning. The aim of the study was to test whether cataloging public T cell receptors could identify signatures of past pathogen exposure. The study used immunosequencing to profile the T cell repertoires of 666 subjects and linked those repertoires to cytomegalovirus serostatus. Rather than drawing on any new phenotypic data, the later analysis identified candidate immune exposures from TCR beta sequences and the way those sequences occurred across donors. Here is what the overall study found, with its caveats: Compared with equally common non-associated chains, HLA-associated TCR beta chains in a later analysis were more clonally expanded and had lower generation probabilities. According to a later genetic analysis, donors in an Asian-associated ancestry cluster had fewer N-insertions in productive TCRs than the roughly 660-donor mean. Most CMV-associated TCR beta chains appeared to be HLA-restricted in a later analysis, and the HLA associations seemed to be driven largely by CMV exposure. Specific HLA alleles were associated with 16,951 TCR beta sequences at a false discovery rate of 0.05 in a later analysis. This cohort had only TCR beta chains sequenced, and the lack of alpha or paired-chain data limited which features could be detected. The classifier was reported to diagnose cytomegalovirus status with high specificity and sensitivity in both the original and validation cohorts. Roughly uniform sequencing depth across donors was assumed in presence/absence analyses, although this assumption may not hold. In the study, around 150 TCR beta chains were listed as associated with cytomegalovirus. A cluster of highly shared sequence variants was judged likely to be a technical artifact of the sequencing pipeline. According to the authors, the approach could potentially be generalized to other disease states and immunological phenotypes. Some IMGT-functional V segments, including TRBV6-2 and TRBV6-3, could not be told apart with the 87-base-pair reads, so those segments were excluded. A further reported finding was that TCR beta sequences accurately predicted the HLA-A and HLA-B alleles for most subjects in the first cohort. A later analysis found that TCR association rates varied across HLA loci, with DRB1 alleles showing the most associated TCRs and HLA-C alleles the fewest. Linkage disequilibrium might explain the correlated functional status among segregating V segments, but an unknown experimental factor could not be ruled out. Three of the identified cytomegalovirus-associated TCR beta chains were confirmed in vitro to be specific for cytomegalovirus antigens. Across donors, most TCR sequences were observed very rarely, whereas some public TCRs were present in many individuals. In a later genetic analysis, a missense DCLRE1C variant was associated with V-gene and J-gene trimming of TCR beta chains, and the association was replicated in an independent cohort. Because HLA typing was missing for some donors at each locus, association tests included only the typed subset. When HLA alleles, especially DR and DQ, strongly co-occurred, attributing TCR associations to individual alleles was difficult. Broadly in line with IMGT annotations, most TCR beta V segments showed up in productive rearrangements about 90% or about 30% of the time in an earlier analysis of roughly 590 of the donors. Several of the top co-occurrence clusters appeared to be linked to parvovirus B19, influenza, CMV and Epstein-Barr virus, according to a later analysis. Approximately 16 rarely observed V segments, including chromosome 9 orphons, were excluded from the earlier analysis of approximately 500 of the donors because counts were too low. CMV serostatus was the only immune exposure information available for the cohort.

Libraries were built with the immunoSEQ multiplex PCR assay. For the multiplex PCR, a mixture combining 60 forward primers for TCR Vbeta segments and 13 reverse primers for TCR Jbeta segments was used. The CDR3 region of rearranged TCR beta genes was amplified from genomic DNA by a multiplex PCR assay. The amplified TCR beta libraries were sequenced on the Illumina HiSeq System as 87-base-pair reads. Regarding the original processing steps: Across the 500 to 850 repertoires, a later analysis counted tens of millions of unique TCR beta chains, 9.5 million to 12 million of which were shared by at least two donors. Raw reads were error-corrected and collapsed into unique sequences with a nearest-neighbor algorithm that merged closely related sequences to remove PCR and sequencing errors. CDR3 sequences were aligned to IMGT reference sequences to assign V, D and J gene segments. Each retained sequence needed at least a six-nucleotide match to both a V gene segment and a J gene segment. A rearrangement was called productive if the CDR3 had no stop codons and remained in frame with V and J, and every other rearrangement was called non-productive. Following IMGT convention, CDR3 was defined as the stretch from the second conserved V-encoded cysteine up to the conserved J-encoded phenylalanine. The earlier analysis of a few hundred of the donors excluded sequences that lacked an unambiguous match to a single V gene segment. An earlier analysis of under 750 of the donors called V segments functional above 56.7% productive rearrangements and segregating when the between-donor standard deviation exceeded 5%. A statistical classification framework was built to diagnose cytomegalovirus status from the catalog of TCR beta chain sequences. V and J gene assignment, in a later analysis, came from comparing TCR nucleotide sequences with IMGT/GENE-DB human TR gene sequences. Using the TCRdist pipeline, a later analysis assigned CDR3 sequences along with most-parsimonious VDJ recombination scenarios. A later analysis defined each TCR beta chain by its CDR3 amino acid sequence plus V-gene family, and excluded reads lacking a unique V-gene family. A later analysis removed several hundred highly shared, low-generation-probability nucleotide sequences to deal with suspected cross-contamination and a sequencing artifact. For each public chain, a later analysis derived a clonal expansion index from normalized ranks of inferred template counts within each repertoire. Generation probabilities in a later analysis came from a VDJ recombination model fitted to out-of-frame rearrangements, and those results were checked against IGoR. A later analysis scored TCR-TCR, TCR-HLA and TCR-CMV co-occurrence with hypergeometric tests, applying a repertoire-size bias correction to TCR pairs. To estimate false discovery rates, a later analysis permuted the HLA or CMV assignments 20 times. In a later analysis, co-occurring TCRs were grouped using DBSCAN, and TCRdist sequence similarity was added for clustering within HLA-allele-positive subsets. Co-occurrence clustering excluded repertoires with fewer than 30,000 or more than 120,000 public chains, plus five with anomalous nucleotide sharing. As stored in TCRdb, this immuneACCESS dataset retains in-frame rearrangements with V and J assigned. A fraction of the clones does not appear; measured against another copy, unresolved V genes explain less than half of the discrepancy, and the remainder lacks a known reason. V and J calls and clone size follow that table, whereas D and trimming were derived from the DNA. This sample lists approximately 90,000 clones; roughly 74% were detected once. Of the sample, 2% to 2.5% falls within the top ten clones.

V is trimmed back by 6 bases and J by 13 bases, and the junction contains 15 bases that no gene match accounts for. As encoded in the germline V gene, CDR1 is MNHNS while CDR2 is SASEGT. From the cysteine through the phenylalanine, the CDR3 covers 14 amino acids. Left in the record is the CDR3 DNA by itself, 42 bases read in frame from the first base. Concerning this clone itself: The clone's antigen remains unknown. Per-nucleotide qualities are absent, and no much larger clonotype sits a single base away.

The cohort consisted of 666 healthy bone marrow donors. At the time of sampling, all cohort members were nominally healthy, though unrecorded immune exposures were likely present. The donor was CMV seronegative and belonged to the group of over 350 seronegative cohort members. Every donor gave a peripheral blood sample, and the peripheral blood mononuclear cells from that sample were used for TCR beta sequencing. The Qiagen DNeasy Blood Extraction Kit was used to extract genomic DNA from the blood cell samples. Sequenced: PBMCs. The sequence joins TRBV6-1 to TRBJ1-1, with TRBD1 identical over 9 junction bases. This receptor was taken from a middle-aged man in good health and CMV-seronegative. The nucleotides read TGTGCCAGCAGCCCACGACAGGGGGTATCCGGGTTTTTCTTT. It specifies CASSPRQGVSGFFF.